These 24 T cell receptor beta chains share one sample of origin, sequenced in a study of blood T cell repertoires in COVID-19. Using immunoSEQ multiplex PCR, the repertoire was profiled, and TCRdb retains in-frame clones only, with some absent. The data show about 300,000 clones, about 93% seen once. Input material: peripheral blood. These receptor sequences come from a woman in her thirties with COVID-19, enrolled during active disease.

Here the CDR3 reads CAISESARADGYTF. In DNA form, the CDR3 reads TGTGCCATCAGTGAGTCGGCCAGGGCGGATGGCTACACCTTC. The genes are TRBV10-3 and TRBJ1-2, with D possibly matching TRBD1 (5 bases). Trimming took off 0 bases at V and 6 bases at J, with 11 bases between the two ends. CDR3 length: 14 residues. The germline V gene encodes CDR1 ENHRY and CDR2 SYGVKD.

The chain couples TRBV24-1 to TRBJ2-1, with 10 bases identical to TRBD2. The junction had 3 bases not matched to a gene; V was cut back by 3 bases and J by 2 bases. The length of the CDR3 is 16 residues. The V gene's germline CDR1 is KGHDR and CDR2 SFDVKD. The CDR3 loop is CATSDPSGRAYNEQFF. CDR3 nucleotide sequence: TGTGCCACCAGTGATCCCAGCGGGAGGGCCTACAATGAGCAGTTCTTC.

This chain links TRBV23-1 with TRBJ1-4; no firm D call. TRBV23-1 is flagged as an ORF with uncertain function. Trimming removed 3 bases at V and 7 bases at J, with 6 bases between. The CDR3 has 12 residues. CDR3 nucleotide sequence: TGCGCCAGCAGTCATCCAGGTGAAAAACTGTTTTTT. Translating gives CASSHPGEKLFF.

This rearrangement joins TRBV2 to TRBJ2-3, with D tentatively TRBD1 (6 bases). CDR3 length equals 16 residues. Per germline, CDR1 SNHLY and CDR2 FYNNEI. V lost 1 base and J 7 bases, leaving 18 bases between the germline ends. The CDR3 is CASSEEEWGHRYTQYF. The CDR3 DNA reads TGTGCCAGCAGTGAAGAGGAATGGGGACATAGGTATACGCAGTATTTT.

This clone was found once. The rearrangement joins TRBV5-1 to TRBJ1-3, with a tentative D call TRBD1 (6 bases). Germline V CDR1 and CDR2: SGHRS, YFSETQ. The CDR3 has 16 residues. The V end was cut by 4 bases, the J end by 0 bases, with 14 bases between. The CDR3 region has the DNA TGCGCCAGCAGCCCACAGGGAGGGACCTCTGGAAACACCATATATTTT. Protein product: CASSPQGGTSGNTIYF.

The rearrangement links TRBV7-8 to TRBJ2-7; 10 bases are shared with TRBD1. Germline V gives CDR1 SGHVS, CDR2 FQNEAQ. The CDR3 runs to 15 residues. V shed 3 bases, J shed 6 bases, and the junction held 8 bases outside the gene matches. The CDR3 is CASSFTGTGESEQYF. CDR3 nucleotides: TGTGCCAGCAGCTTTACCGGGACAGGGGAATCCGAGCAGTACTTC.

The chain links TRBV4-1 to TRBJ2-5; 10 bases line up with TRBD2. This CDR3 comprises 16 residues. Germline CDR1 and CDR2: MGHRA and YSYEKL. Trimming cost V 1 base and J 2 bases; bases outside gene matches: 4. The DNA for the CDR3 is TGCGCCAGCAGCCAAGCTGCTAGCGGGAGTCAAGAGACCCAGTACTTC. Amino acids: CASSQAASGSQETQYF.

The chain couples TRBV5-1 to TRBJ2-3; 8 bases agree with TRBD2. From germline, CDR1 is SGHRS and CDR2 YFSETQ. Germline trimming cut 3 bases from V and 3 bases from J; bases unmatched to any gene: 3. The CDR3 is 14 residues long. For the CDR3, the DNA is TGCGCCAGCAGCTCCGGGGGGGAAACAGATACGCAGTATTTT. Protein sequence: CASSSGGETDTQYF.

The genes are TRBV3-1 (or the pseudogene TRBV3-2) and TRBJ1-2, with 9 bases fitting TRBD1. The CDR3 spans 14 residues. Trimming cost V 4 bases and J 5 bases; bases outside gene matches: 5. Germline CDR1 LGHDT, CDR2 YNNKEL (reference sequence). In DNA form, the CDR3 reads TGTGCCAGCAGCCCCGCCGGGACAGGGTATGGCTACACCTTC. This encodes CASSPAGTGYGYTF.

The CDR3 reads CASSLLANSPLHF. In nucleotides, the CDR3 is TGTGCCAGCAGTTTATTGGCTAATTCACCCCTCCACTTT. The chain recombines TRBV28 with TRBJ1-6; D gene uncertain. Trimming removed 1 base from V and 6 bases from J, with 4 bases in between. Looked up from germline, CDR1 is MDHEN and CDR2 is SYDVKM. There are 13 residues in the CDR3.

J is TRBJ2-7 and V is TRBV7-2, with D unclear. Germline V gene sequence: CDR1 SGHTA, CDR2 FQGNSA. V was cut by 3 bases and J by 5 bases, with 8 bases left in between. This CDR3 region has 12 residues. CDR3 bases: TGTGCCAGCAGCTTGGCCCTCGACGAGCAGTACTTC. This translates into CASSLALDEQYF.

This rearrangement joins TRBV10-3 to TRBJ1-2; 10 bases are a match to TRBD1. The CDR3 sequence is 14 residues long. With V trimmed by 6 bases and J by 4 bases, 5 bases remained unmatched. Germline CDR1 and CDR2: ENHRY and SYGVKD. As DNA, the CDR3 is TGTGCCATCAGCGACAGGGGGCTCAGCTATGGCTACACCTTC. Translating it yields CAISDRGLSYGYTF.

The rearrangement links TRBV2 to TRBJ1-5, with D maybe TRBD1 (6 bases). With 6 bases removed from V and 5 bases from J, the gap between germline ends came to 17 bases. CDR3 length equals 15 residues. Germline V gene lookup returns CDR1 SNHLY and CDR2 FYNNEI. In nucleotides, the CDR3 is TGTGCCAGCAGAGACGGGGACATTGGGGATCAGCCCCAGCATTTT. As protein: CASRDGDIGDQPQHF.

V gene TRBV11-2 combines with J gene TRBJ1-4, with TRBD1 identical over 9 bases. The V gene end was trimmed by 1 base and the J gene end by 4 bases; junction bases not matched to a gene: 4. This CDR3 comprises 16 residues. In germline, CDR1 is SGHAT, CDR2 FQNNGV. Written as DNA, the CDR3 is TGTGCCAGCAGCTTAGCCCCGGGACAGGGTAATGAAAAACTGTTTTTT. This encodes CASSLAPGQGNEKLFF.

The chain couples TRBV9 to TRBJ2-5; D possibly corresponds to TRBD2 (5 bases). CDR1 is SGDLS and CDR2 is YYNGEE in the germline V gene. This CDR3 has 13 residues. Trimming shortened V by 4 bases and J by 5 bases, and 12 bases separated the two germline ends. DNA for the CDR3: TGTGCCAGCAGCTCCACCGGGGAGGAGACCCAGTACTTC. This codes for CASSSTGEETQYF.

The CDR3 DNA reads as TGTGCCAGCAGCCCACAGGGTGGATATGAGCAGTTCTTC. Protein sequence: CASSPQGGYEQFF. The chain couples TRBV7-2 to TRBJ2-1; D possibly corresponds to TRBD1 (6 bases). This CDR3 is built from 13 residues. From germline, CDR1 is SGHTA and CDR2 FQGNSA. V dropped 5 bases and J dropped 8 bases, with 13 bases sitting between them.

This chain connects TRBV6-5 to TRBJ2-3; tentative D call: TRBD1 (6 bases). Germline CDR1 and CDR2: MNHEY and SVGAGI. CDR3 size: 12 residues. Trimming pared 0 bases from V and 8 bases from J, leaving 6 bases between. CDR3 region: CASSYSGGTQYF. The CDR3 nucleotides are TGTGCCAGCAGTTACTCAGGGGGTACGCAGTATTTT.

The genes are TRBV7-3 and TRBJ1-2, with 12 nucleotides matching TRBD1. The CDR3 length is 15 residues. With V trimmed by 2 bases and J by 4 bases, 2 bases remained unmatched. Germline V gene lookup returns CDR1 SGHTA and CDR2 FQGTGA. CDR3 coding DNA: TGTGCCAGCAGCTTAGAGGGACAGGGGGCCTATGGCTACACCTTC. Amino acids: CASSLEGQGAYGYTF.

This chain uses TRBV6-5 with TRBJ1-2; weak D call: TRBD1 (5 bases). CDR3 size: 14 residues. CDR1 is MNHEY, CDR2 SVGAGI, per germline. With 0 bases removed from V and 8 bases from J, the gap between germline ends came to 13 bases. CDR3 DNA: TGTGCCAGCAGTTACTCGGGGCTTTATGGGGGCTACACCTTC. Protein sequence: CASSYSGLYGGYTF.

This chain connects TRBV28 to TRBJ1-5; 9 bases fit TRBD1. Trimming at V came to 3 bases and at J to 2 bases, leaving 2 bases not matched to a gene. Germline V gene sequence: CDR1 MDHEN, CDR2 SYDVKM. CDR3 length: 15 amino acids. The CDR3 sequence: CASSLDRGGNQPQHF. CDR3 DNA sequence: TGTGCCAGCAGTTTGGACAGGGGCGGCAATCAGCCCCAGCATTTT.

The chain is built from TRBV6-1 and TRBJ2-7; weak D call: TRBD2 (5 bases). The CDR3 is made up of 17 amino acids. The V gene lost 4 bases and the J gene lost 0 bases, with 19 bases spanning the gap. Germline V gene sequence: CDR1 MNHNS, CDR2 SASEGT. The CDR3 DNA follows: TGTGCCAGCAGTGTACCCCTAGTTAGCGCCCTCTCCTACGAGCAGTACTTC. Its protein product is CASSVPLVSALSYEQYF.

The table lists this clone with a few counts. DNA of the CDR3: TGTGCCACCAGCAGGGCGAACCTCGGGGAGCAGTACTTC. As protein: CATSRANLGEQYF. This chain joins TRBV15 and TRBJ2-7; D unclear. V lost 3 bases, J lost 7 bases, and 13 bases lay in between. CDR1 and CDR2 (germline): LNHNV, YYDKDF (reference sequence). CDR3 size: 13 residues.

The J gene is TRBJ2-7, the V gene TRBV5-1, with 7 bases lining up with TRBD1. This CDR3 has 17 residues. The trim removed 4 bases at V and 9 bases at J, leaving 22 bases unmatched. Germline lookup yields CDR1 SGHRS and CDR2 YFSETQ. Here the CDR3 reads CASSPGAGTGALGRQYF. CDR3 bases: TGCGCCAGCAGCCCCGGGGCCGGTACAGGGGCGTTAGGGAGGCAGTACTTC.

This chain uses TRBV6-5 with TRBJ1-6; D is perhaps TRBD1 (5 bases). The CDR3 is 15 residues long. Germline CDR1 reads MNHEY; CDR2 reads SVGAGI. With 0 bases removed from V and 10 bases from J, the gap between germline ends came to 13 bases. The CDR3 DNA sequence: TGTGCCAGCAGTTACTCGCCGGGGGTAAGCTCACCCCTCCACTTT. This encodes CASSYSPGVSSPLHF.